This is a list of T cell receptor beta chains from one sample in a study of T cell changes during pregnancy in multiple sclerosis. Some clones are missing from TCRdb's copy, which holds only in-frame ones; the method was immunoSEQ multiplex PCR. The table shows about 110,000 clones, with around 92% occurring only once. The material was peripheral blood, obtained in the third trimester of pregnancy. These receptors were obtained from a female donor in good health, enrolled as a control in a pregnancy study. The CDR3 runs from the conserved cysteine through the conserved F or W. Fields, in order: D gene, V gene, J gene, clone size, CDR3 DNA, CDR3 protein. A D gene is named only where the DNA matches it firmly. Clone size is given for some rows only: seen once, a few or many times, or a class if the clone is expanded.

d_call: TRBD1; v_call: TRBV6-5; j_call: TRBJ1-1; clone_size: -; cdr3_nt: TGTGCCAGCAGTTACTCCTCAGGGGGAATGAACACTGAAGCTTTCTTT; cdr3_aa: CASSYSSGGMNTEAFF
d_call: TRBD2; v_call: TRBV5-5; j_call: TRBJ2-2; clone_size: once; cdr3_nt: TGTGCCAGCAGCTTATCGACTAGCGGGGCGACCGGGGAGCTGTTTTTT; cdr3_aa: CASSLSTSGATGELFF
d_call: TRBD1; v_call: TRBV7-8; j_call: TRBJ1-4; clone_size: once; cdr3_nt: TGTGCCAGCAGCCCCCGACAGGGAGGCTCTGAAAAACTGTTTTTT; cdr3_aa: CASSPRQGGSEKLFF
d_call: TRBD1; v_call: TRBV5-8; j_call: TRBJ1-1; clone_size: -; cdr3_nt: TGTGCCAGCAGCCCGACGGACAGGGGGACGAACACTGAAGCTTTCTTT; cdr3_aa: CASSPTDRGTNTEAFF
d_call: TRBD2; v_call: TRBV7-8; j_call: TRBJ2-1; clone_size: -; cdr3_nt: TGTGCCAGCAGGCAGACTAGCGGGGGTTTAGGGGAGCAGTTCTTC; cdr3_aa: CASRQTSGGLGEQFF
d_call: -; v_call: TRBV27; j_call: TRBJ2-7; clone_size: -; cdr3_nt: TGTGCCAGCAGTTTAGTCGGGGGAGATTCCGAGCAGTACTTC; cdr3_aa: CASSLVGGDSEQYF
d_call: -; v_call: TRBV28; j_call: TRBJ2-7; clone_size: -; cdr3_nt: TGTGCCAGCAGTAGCACGGGGGGCTCCATCTACGAGCAGTACTTC; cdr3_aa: CASSSTGGSIYEQYF
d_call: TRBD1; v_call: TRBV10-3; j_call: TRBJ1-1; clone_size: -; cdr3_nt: TGTGCCATCAGTGAGTCCAGGGGGGCAGCGAACACTGAAGCTTTCTTT; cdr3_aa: CAISESRGAANTEAFF
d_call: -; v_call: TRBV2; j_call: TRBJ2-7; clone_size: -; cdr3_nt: TGTGCCAGCTCGCTACAGGAGATATCCTACGAGCAGTACTTC; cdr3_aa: CASSLQEISYEQYF
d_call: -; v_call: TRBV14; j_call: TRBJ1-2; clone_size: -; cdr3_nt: TGTGCCAGCAGCCAAGGGGGGGTCGGAGACTATGGCTACACCTTC; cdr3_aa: CASSQGGVGDYGYTF
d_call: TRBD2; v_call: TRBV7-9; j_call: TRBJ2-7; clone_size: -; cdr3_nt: TGTGCCAGCAGCTCCACCACTAGCGGCAGCTCCTACGAGCAGTACTTC; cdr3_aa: CASSSTTSGSSYEQYF
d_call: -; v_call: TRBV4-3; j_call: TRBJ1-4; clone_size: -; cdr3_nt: TGCGCCAGCAGCCAAGCCGGCAGCTTGGAGGAAAAACTGTTTTTT; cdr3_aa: CASSQAGSLEEKLFF
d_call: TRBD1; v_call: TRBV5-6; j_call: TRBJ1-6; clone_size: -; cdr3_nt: TGTGCCAGCAGCTATTACTGGACAGGGATATATTCACCCCTCCACTTT; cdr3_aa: CASSYYWTGIYSPLHF
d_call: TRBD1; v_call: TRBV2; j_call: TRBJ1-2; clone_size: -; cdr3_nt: TGTGCCAGCAGTACTCATCGACAGGGGGCGCTGGGCTACACCTTC; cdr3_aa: CASSTHRQGALGYTF
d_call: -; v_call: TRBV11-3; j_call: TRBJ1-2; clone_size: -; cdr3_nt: TGTGCCAGCAGCTTCATGGGGGCAGCTAACTATGGCTACACCTTC; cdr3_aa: CASSFMGAANYGYTF
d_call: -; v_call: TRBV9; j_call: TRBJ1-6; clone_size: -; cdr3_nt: TGTGCCAGCAGCGTAGCAGGGGCGAATTCACCCCTCCACTTT; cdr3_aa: CASSVAGANSPLHF
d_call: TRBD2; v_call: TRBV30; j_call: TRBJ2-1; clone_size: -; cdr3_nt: TGTGCCTGGAGTAGGGCGGGGGGGGGCAATGAGCAGTTCTTC; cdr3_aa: CAWSRAGGGNEQFF
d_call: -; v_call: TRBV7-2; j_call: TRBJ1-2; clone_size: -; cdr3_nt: TGTGCCAGCAGCTTTATGGCAGGGGAAGGCTACACCTTC; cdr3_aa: CASSFMAGEGYTF
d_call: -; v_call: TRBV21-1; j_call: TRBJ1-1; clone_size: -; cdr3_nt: TGTGCCAGCACCTCTAGGGGTAACACTGAAGCTTTCTTT; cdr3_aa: CASTSRGNTEAFF
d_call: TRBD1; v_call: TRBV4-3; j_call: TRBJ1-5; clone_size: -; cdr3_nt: TGCGCCAGCAGCCAAGACACAGGGGTTTTGCAGCCCCAGCATTTT; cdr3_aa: CASSQDTGVLQPQHF
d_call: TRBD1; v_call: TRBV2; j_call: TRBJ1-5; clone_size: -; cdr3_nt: TGTGCCAGCAGTGAAGAGGGACAGGGTAATCAGCCCCAGCATTTT; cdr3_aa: CASSEEGQGNQPQHF
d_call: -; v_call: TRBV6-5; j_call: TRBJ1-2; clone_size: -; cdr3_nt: TGTGCCAGCAGTTTGCAGGGCCGTGGTCTCGGCTACACCTTC; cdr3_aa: CASSLQGRGLGYTF
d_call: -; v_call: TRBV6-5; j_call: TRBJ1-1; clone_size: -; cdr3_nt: TGTGCCAGCAGTTACCGCGGACTGACGAACACTGAAGCTTTCTTT; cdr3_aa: CASSYRGLTNTEAFF
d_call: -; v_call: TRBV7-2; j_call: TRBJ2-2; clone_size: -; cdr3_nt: TGTGCCAGCAGCTTAACTAGCCCCGGGGAGCTGTTTTTT; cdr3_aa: CASSLTSPGELFF
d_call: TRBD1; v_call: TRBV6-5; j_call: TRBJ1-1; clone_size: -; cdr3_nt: TGTGCCAGCAGTACCCAGGGGGGCACTGAAGCTTTCTTT; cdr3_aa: CASSTQGGTEAFF
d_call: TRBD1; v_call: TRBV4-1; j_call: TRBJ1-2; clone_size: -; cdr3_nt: TGCGCCAGCAGCACTCGACAGGGGGTCGATGGCTACACCTTC; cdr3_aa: CASSTRQGVDGYTF